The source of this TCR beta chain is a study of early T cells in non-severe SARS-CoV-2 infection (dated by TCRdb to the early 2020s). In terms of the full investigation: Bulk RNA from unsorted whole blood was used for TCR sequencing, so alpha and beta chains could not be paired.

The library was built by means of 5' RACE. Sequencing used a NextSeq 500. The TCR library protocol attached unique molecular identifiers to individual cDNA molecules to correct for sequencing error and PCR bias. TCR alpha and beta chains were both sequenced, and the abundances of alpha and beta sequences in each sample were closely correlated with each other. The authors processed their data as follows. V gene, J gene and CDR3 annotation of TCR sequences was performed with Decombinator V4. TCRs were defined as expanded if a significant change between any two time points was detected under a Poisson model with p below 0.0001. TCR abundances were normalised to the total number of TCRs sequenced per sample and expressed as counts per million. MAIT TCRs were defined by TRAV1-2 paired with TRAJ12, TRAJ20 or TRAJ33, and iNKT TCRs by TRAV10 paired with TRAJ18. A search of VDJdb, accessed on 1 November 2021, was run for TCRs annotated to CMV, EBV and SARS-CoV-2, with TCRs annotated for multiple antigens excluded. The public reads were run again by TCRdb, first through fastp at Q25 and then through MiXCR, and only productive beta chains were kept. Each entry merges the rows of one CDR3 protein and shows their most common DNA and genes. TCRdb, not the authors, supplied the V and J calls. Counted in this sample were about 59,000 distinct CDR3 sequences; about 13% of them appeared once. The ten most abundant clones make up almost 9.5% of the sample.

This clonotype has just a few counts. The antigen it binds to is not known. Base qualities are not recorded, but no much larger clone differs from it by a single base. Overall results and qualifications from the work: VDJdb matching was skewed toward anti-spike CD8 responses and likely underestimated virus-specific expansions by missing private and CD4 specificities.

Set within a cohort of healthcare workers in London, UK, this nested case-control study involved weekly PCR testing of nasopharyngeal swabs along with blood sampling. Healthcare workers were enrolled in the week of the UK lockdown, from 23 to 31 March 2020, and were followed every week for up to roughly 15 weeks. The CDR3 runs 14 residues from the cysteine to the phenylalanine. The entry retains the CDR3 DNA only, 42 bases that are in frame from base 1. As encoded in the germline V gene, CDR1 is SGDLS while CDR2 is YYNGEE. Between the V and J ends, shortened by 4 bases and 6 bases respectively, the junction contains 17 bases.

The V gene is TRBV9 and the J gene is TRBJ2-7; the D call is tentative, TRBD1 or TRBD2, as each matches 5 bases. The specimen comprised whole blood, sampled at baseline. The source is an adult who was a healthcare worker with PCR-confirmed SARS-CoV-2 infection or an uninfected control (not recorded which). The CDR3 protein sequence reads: CASSHGTAGSEQYF. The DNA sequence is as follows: TGTGCCAGCAGCCATGGGACGGCAGGGTCCGAGCAGTACTTC.